The source of this TCR beta chain is a study of neoadjuvant anti-PD-1 for oral cavity cancer. V was cut by 7 bases and J by 0 bases, with 10 bases left in between. The CDR3 length is 14 residues. The germline gives CDR1 LNHDA, CDR2 SQIVND (reference sequence). TCRdb keeps only in-frame clones here, not all; method: immunoSEQ multiplex PCR. The table shows over 14,000 clones, with over 55% occurring only once. The V gene is TRBV19, the J gene TRBJ1-5; no clear D gene. This clonotype originated in a person between 40 and 85 years old with oral cavity squamous cell carcinoma. The material sequenced was PBMCs, taken before nivolumab (anti-PD-1) treatment. The CDR3 DNA reads TGTGCCAGTACCCACGGTTATAGCAATCAGCCCCAGCATTTT. This sequence encodes CASTHGYSNQPQHF.